This T cell receptor (beta chain) comes out of a study of blood T cell repertoires in COVID-19. For the study at large: Acute and convalescent COVID-19 samples came from the United States, Italy and Spain. From T cells, B-cell-depleted T cells, or PBMCs came the material, which was cDNA or gDNA.

Generated by immunoSEQ multiplex PCR, the TCRdb table keeps only in-frame clones and is missing some. The sample consists of 130,000 to 150,000 clones, around 79% of them appearing once. V lost 7 bases and J lost 0; bases outside the gene matches: 14. This CDR3 region has 18 residues. Germline CDR1 and CDR2: SGHTS and YDEGEE. Sequencing was performed on peripheral blood. The chain joins TRBV5-8 to TRBJ2-5, with 11 bases identical to TRBD1. The receptor was isolated from a woman between 65 and 79 years old with COVID-19, enrolled during active disease. In DNA form, the CDR3 reads TGTGCCAGCTCCCCGCTGGGACAGGGGGAATACTACCAAGAGACCCAGTACTTC. Translating it yields CASSPLGQGEYYQETQYF.